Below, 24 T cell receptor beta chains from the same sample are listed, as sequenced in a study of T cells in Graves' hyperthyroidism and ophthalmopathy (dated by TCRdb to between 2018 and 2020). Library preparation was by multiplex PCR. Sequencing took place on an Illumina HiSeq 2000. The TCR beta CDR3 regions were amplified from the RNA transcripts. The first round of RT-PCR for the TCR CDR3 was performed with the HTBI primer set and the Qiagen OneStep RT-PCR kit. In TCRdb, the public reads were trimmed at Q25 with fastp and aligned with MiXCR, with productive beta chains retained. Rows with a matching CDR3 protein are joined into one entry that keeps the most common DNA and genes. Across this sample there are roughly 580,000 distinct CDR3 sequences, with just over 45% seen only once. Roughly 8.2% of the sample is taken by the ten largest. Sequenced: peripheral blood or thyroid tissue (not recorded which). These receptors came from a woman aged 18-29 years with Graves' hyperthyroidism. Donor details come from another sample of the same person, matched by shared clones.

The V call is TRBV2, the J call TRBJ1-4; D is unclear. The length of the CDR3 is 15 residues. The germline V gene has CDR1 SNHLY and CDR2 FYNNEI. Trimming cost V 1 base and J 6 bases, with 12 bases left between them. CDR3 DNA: TGTGCCAGCAGTGAAGGGAAGAGCGCTGATGAAAAACTGTTTTTT. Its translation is CASSEGKSADEKLFF.

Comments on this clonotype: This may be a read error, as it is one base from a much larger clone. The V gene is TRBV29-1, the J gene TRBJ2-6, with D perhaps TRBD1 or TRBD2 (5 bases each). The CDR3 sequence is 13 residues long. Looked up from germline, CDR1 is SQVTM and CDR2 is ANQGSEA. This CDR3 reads CSVSPSGANVRTF. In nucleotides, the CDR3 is TGCAGCGTTTCTCCGTCCGGGGCCAACGTCCGGACTTTC.

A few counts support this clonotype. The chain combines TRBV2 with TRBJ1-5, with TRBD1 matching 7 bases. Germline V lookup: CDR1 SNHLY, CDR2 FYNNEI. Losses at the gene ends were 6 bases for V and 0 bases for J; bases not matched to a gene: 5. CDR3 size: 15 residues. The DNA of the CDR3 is TGTGCCAGCAGCTTGACAGGGAATAGCAATCAGCCCCAGCATTTT. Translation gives CASSLTGNSNQPQHF.

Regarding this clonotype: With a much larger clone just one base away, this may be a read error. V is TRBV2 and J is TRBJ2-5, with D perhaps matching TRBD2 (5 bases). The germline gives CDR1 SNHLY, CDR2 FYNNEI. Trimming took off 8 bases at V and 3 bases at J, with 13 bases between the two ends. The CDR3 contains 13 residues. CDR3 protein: CASCPTREETQYF. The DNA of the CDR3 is TGTGCCAGCTGCCCAACTAGGGAAGAGACCCAGTACTTC.

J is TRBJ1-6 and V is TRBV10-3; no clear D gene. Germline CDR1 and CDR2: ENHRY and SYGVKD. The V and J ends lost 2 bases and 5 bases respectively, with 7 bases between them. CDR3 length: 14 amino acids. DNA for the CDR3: TGTGCCATCAGTGAGACTCGGAATAATTCACCCCTCCACTTT. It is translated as CAISETRNNSPLHF.

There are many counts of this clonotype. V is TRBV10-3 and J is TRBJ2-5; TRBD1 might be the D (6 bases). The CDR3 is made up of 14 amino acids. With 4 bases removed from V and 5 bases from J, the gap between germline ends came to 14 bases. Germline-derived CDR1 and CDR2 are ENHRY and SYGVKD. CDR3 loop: CAISGNRVGETQYF. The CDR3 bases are TGTGCCATCAGTGGAAACAGGGTTGGCGAGACCCAGTACTTC.

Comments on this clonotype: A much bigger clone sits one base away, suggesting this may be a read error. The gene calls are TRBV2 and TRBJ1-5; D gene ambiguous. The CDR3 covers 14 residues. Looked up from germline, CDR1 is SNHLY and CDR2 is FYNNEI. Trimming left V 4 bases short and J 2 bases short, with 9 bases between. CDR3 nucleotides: TGTGCCAGCAGTGCTGAGGGTCGCAATCAGCCCCAGCATTTT. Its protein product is CASSAEGRNQPQHF.

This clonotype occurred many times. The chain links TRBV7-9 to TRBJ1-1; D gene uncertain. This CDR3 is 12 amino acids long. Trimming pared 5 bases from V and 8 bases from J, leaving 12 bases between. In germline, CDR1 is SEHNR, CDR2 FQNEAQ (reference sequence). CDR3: CASSPPGREAFF. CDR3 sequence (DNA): TGTGCCAGCAGCCCTCCCGGACGGGAAGCTTTCTTT.

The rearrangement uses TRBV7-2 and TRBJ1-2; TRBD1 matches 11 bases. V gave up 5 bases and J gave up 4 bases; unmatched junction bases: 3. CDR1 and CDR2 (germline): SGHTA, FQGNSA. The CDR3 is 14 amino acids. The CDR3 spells CASSQGTGGYGYTF. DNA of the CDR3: TGTGCCAGCAGCCAAGGGACAGGGGGCTATGGCTACACCTTC.

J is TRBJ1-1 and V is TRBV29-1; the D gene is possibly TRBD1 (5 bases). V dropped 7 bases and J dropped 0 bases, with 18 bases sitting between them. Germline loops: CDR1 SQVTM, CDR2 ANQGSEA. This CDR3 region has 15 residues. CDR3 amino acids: CSGVGGAVMNTEAFF. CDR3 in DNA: TGCAGCGGTGTCGGGGGAGCTGTTATGAACACTGAAGCTTTCTTT.

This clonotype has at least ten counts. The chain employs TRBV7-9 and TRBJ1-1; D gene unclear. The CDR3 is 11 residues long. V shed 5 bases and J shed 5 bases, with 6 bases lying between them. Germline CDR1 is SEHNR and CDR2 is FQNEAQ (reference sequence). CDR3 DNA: TGTGCCAGCAGCCACGGAACTGAAGCTTTCTTT. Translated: CASSHGTEAFF. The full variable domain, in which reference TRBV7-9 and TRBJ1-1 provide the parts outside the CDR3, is DTGVSQNPRHKITKRGQNVTFRCDPISEHNRLYWYRQTLGQGPEFLTYFQNEAQLEKSRLLSDRFSAERPKGSFSTLEIQRTEQGDSAMYLCASSHGTEAFFGQGTRLTVV.

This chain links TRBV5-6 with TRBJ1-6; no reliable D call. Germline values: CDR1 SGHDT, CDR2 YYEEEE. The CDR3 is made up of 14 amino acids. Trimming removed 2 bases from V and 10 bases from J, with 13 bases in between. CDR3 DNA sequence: TGTGCCAGCAGCTTACGGGAGATTGTGTCACCCCTCCACTTT. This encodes CASSLREIVSPLHF.

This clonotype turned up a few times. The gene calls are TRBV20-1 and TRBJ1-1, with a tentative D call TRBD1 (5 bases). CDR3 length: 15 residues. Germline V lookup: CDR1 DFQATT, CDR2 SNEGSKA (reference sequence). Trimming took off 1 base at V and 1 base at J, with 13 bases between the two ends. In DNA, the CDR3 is TGCAGTGCTAGAGGGGGGGTCAGGGCGAACACTGAAGCTTTCTTT. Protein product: CSARGGVRANTEAFF.

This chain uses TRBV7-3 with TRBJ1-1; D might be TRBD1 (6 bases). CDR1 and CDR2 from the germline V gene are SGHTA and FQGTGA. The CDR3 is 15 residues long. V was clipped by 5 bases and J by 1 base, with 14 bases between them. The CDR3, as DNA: TGTGCCAGCAGCGGACAGACAGGAAAGAACACTGAAGCTTTCTTT. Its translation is CASSGQTGKNTEAFF.

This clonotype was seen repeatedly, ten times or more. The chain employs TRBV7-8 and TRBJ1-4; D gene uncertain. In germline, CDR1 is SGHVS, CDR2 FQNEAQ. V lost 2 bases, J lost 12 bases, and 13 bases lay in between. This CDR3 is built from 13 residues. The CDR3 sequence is CASSLTDLPELFF. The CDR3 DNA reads TGTGCCAGCAGCTTAACGGACTTACCGGAACTGTTTTTT.

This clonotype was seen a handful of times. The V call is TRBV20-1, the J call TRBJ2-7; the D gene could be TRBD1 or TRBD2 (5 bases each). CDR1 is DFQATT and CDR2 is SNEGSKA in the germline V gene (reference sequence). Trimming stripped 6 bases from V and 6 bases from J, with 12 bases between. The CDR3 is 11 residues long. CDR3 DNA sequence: TGCAGTGCCGAGGGGACGTCCGAGCAGTACTTC. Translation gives CSAEGTSEQYF.

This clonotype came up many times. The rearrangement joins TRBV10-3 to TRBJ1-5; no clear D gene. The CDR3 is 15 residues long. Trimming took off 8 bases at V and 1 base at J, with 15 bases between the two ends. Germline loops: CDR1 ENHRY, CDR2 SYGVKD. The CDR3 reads CAIGEGVFSNQPQHF. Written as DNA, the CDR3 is TGTGCCATCGGGGAGGGTGTGTTCAGCAATCAGCCCCAGCATTTT.

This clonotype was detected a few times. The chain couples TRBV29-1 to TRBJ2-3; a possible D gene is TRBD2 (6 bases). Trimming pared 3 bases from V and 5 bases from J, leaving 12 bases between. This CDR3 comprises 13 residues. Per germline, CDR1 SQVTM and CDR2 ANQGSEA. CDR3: CSVERGRRDTQYF. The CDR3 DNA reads TGCAGCGTTGAGCGGGGCCGGCGAGATACGCAGTATTTT.

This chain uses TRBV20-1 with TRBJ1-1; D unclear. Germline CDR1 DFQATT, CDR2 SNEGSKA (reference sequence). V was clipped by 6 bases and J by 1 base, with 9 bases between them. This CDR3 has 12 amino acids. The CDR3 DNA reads TGCAGTGCCCTGGCTGGGAACACTGAAGCTTTCTTT. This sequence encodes CSALAGNTEAFF.

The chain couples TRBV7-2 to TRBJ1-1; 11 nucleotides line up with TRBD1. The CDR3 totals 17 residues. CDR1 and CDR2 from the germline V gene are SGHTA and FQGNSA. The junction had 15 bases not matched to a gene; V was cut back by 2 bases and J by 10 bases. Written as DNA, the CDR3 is TGTGCCAGCAGCTTATCGTTACCAGGGACAGGGGGTGAAGGAGCTTTCTTT. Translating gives CASSLSLPGTGGEGAFF.

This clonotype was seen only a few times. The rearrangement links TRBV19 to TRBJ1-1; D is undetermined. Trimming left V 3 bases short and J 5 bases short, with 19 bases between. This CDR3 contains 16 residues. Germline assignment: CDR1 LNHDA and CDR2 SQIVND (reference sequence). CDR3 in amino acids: CASSITGWVASTEAFF. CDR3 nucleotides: TGTGCCAGTAGTATCACGGGTTGGGTTGCCTCGACTGAAGCTTTCTTT.

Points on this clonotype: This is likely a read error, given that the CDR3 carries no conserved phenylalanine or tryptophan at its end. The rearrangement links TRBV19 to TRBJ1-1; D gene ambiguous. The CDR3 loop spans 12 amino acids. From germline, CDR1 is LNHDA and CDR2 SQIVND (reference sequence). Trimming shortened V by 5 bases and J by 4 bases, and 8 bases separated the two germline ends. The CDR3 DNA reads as TGTGCCAGTAGTCTCCAGGCCACTGAAGCTTTCTAT. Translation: CASSLQATEAFY.

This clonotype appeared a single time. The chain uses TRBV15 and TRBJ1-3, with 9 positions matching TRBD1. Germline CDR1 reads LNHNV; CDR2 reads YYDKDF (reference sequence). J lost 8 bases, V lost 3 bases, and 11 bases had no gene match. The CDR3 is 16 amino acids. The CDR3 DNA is TGTGCCACCAGCAGGCGGGGGACAGGGAAAGGCTACACCATATATTTT. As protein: CATSRRGTGKGYTIYF.

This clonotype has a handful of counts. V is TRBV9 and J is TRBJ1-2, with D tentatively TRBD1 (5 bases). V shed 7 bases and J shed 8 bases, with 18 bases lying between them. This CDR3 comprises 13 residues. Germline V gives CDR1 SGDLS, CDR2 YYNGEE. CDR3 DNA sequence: TGTGCCAGCTCTTTAAACGGGGACGTAGGCTACACCTTC. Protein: CASSLNGDVGYTF.